Listed below are T cell receptor beta chains from one sample, sequenced in a study of long-term antiretroviral therapy in people with HIV. Produced via immunoSEQ multiplex PCR; TCRdb's table is partial and in-frame only. The sample has 28,000 or so clones, 80% to 85% seen once. Specimen: unsorted PBMCs, collected 0.4 years after starting antiretroviral therapy. All receptors derive from a man between 18 and 35 years old with HIV. Both conserved end residues are part of each CDR3. A D gene is named only where the DNA matches it firmly. Size is stated for part of the rows, as once, few or many counts, or as a class when the clone is expanded.

>.|TRBV19|TRBD2|TRBJ2-1
CASSISGTSSNEQFF
TGTGCCAGTAGTATTTCCGGGACTAGCAGCAATGAGCAGTTCTTC
>.|TRBV7-9|.|TRBJ2-2
CASSLEVVIGELFF
TGTGCCAGCAGCTTAGAAGTTGTCATTGGGGAGCTGTTTTTT
>.|TRBV5-1|.|TRBJ2-1
CASSLGLGGYNEQFF
TGCGCCAGCAGCTTGGGGCTAGGGGGGTACAATGAGCAGTTCTTC
>.|TRBV6-5|.|TRBJ1-3
CASSALQGVGNTIYF
TGTGCCAGCAGTGCCCTCCAGGGAGTTGGAAACACCATATATTTT
>.|TRBV28|TRBD1|TRBJ2-7
CASTTGTGGREQYF
TGTGCCAGCACAACCGGGACAGGGGGGCGCGAGCAGTACTTC
>.|TRBV6-1|TRBD1|TRBJ2-1
CASSDDREVDNEQFF
TGTGCCAGCAGTGATGACAGGGAAGTCGACAATGAGCAGTTCTTC
>.|TRBV6-1|TRBD1|TRBJ1-1
CASGTGKRTEAFF
TGTGCCAGCGGGACAGGGAAGAGGACTGAAGCTTTCTTT
>.|TRBV7-8|TRBD1|TRBJ1-2
CASSLSSGGSNYGYTF
TGTGCCAGCAGCTTATCATCAGGGGGTTCAAACTATGGCTACACCTTC
>few|TRBV7-9|.|TRBJ1-6
CASSLTESYNSPLHF
TGTGCCAGCAGCTTAACAGAATCCTATAATTCACCCCTCCACTTT
>.|TRBV7-3|.|TRBJ2-1
CASSLNSGIYNEQFF
TGTGCCAGCAGCTTAAATTCAGGGATATACAATGAGCAGTTCTTC
>.|TRBV7-9|.|TRBJ2-7
CASSSGLYEQYF
TGTGCCAGCAGCTCGGGTCTCTACGAGCAGTACTTC
>.|TRBV5-1|.|TRBJ2-1
CASSLEPRVGDEQFF
TGCGCCAGCAGCTTGGAACCCAGGGTAGGAGATGAGCAGTTCTTC
>once|TRBV4-3|.|TRBJ1-1
CASSHTGNTEAFF
TGCGCCAGCAGCCATACAGGGAACACTGAAGCTTTCTTT
>.|TRBV10-1|.|TRBJ2-1
CASSDGYNSYNEQFF
TGCGCCAGCAGTGACGGCTACAACTCCTACAATGAGCAGTTCTTC
>few|TRBV19|.|TRBJ2-7
CASSPKDNYEQYF
TGTGCCAGTAGCCCCAAGGACAACTACGAGCAGTACTTC
>.|TRBV4-2|.|TRBJ2-6
CASSPEPGAGANVLTF
TGTGCCAGCAGCCCGGAACCAGGGGCTGGGGCCAACGTCCTGACTTTC
>.|TRBV6-5|TRBD1|TRBJ1-4
CASRPGTGREKLFF
TGTGCCAGCAGACCCGGGACAGGGAGGGAAAAACTGTTTTTT
>.|TRBV5-1|.|TRBJ1-6
CASSLSYNSPLHF
TGCGCCAGCAGCTTGTCCTATAATTCACCCCTCCACTTT
>once|TRBV5-1|.|TRBJ1-1
CASSQGDRYLNTEAFF
TGCGCCAGCAGCCAAGGAGACAGATATCTGAACACTGAAGCTTTCTTT
>.|TRBV27|.|TRBJ2-1
CASSRTGSHQVDEQFF
TGTGCCAGCAGTCGGACCGGGAGCCACCAGGTGGATGAGCAGTTCTTC
>once|TRBV5-8|TRBD2|TRBJ2-3
CASSFGAGGSTDTQYF
TGTGCCAGCAGCTTCGGAGCGGGGGGGAGCACAGATACGCAGTATTTT
>.|TRBV19|.|TRBJ1-5
CASIPFGFNQPQHF
TGTGCCAGTATCCCCTTTGGTTTCAATCAGCCCCAGCATTTT
>.|TRBV5-6|.|TRBJ1-1
CASSLGGLNTEAFF
TGTGCCAGCAGCTTGGGCGGGTTGAACACTGAAGCTTTCTTT
>.|TRBV15|.|TRBJ2-1
CATSRAVNSYNEQFF
TGTGCCACCAGCAGAGCTGTGAACTCCTACAATGAGCAGTTCTTC
>.|TRBV2|TRBD1|TRBJ2-7
CASSKGQPSYEQYF
TGTGCCAGCAGTAAGGGACAGCCCTCCTACGAGCAGTACTTC
>.|TRBV6-6|.|TRBJ2-1
CASSSGQHNEQFF
TGTGCCAGCAGCTCCGGACAGCACAATGAGCAGTTCTTC
>.|TRBV25-1|TRBD1|TRBJ1-1
CASTGTGDGTEAFF
TGTGCCAGCACTGGGACAGGGGATGGGACTGAAGCTTTCTTT
>once|TRBV12-5|.|TRBJ1-1
CASGNRAREAFF
TGTGCTAGTGGCAACAGGGCCCGGGAAGCTTTCTTT
>.|TRBV27|.|TRBJ1-2
CASSLSESGLNYGYTF
TGTGCCAGCAGTTTATCGGAAAGTGGGCTCAACTATGGCTACACCTTC
>few|TRBV5-6|.|TRBJ2-7
CASSFEGGENEQYF
TGTGCCAGCAGCTTCGAGGGTGGGGAAAACGAGCAGTACTTC
>.|TRBV2|.|TRBJ2-7
CASSGVREEGYEQYF
TGTGCCAGCAGCGGGGTCAGGGAAGAGGGCTACGAGCAGTACTTC
>once|TRBV11-2|TRBD1|TRBJ2-7
CASSLVGGNEYEQYF
TGTGCCAGCAGCTTAGTAGGGGGCAATGAGTACGAGCAGTACTTC
>.|TRBV6-1|.|TRBJ1-1
CASSEGGTNTEAFF
TGTGCCAGCAGTGAAGGGGGGACCAACACTGAAGCTTTCTTT
>once|TRBV23-1|.|TRBJ2-1
CASSLSCGSGWDEQFF
TGCGCCAGCAGTCTGAGTTGCGGCTCTGGGTGGGATGAGCAGTTCTTC
>.|TRBV12-5|.|TRBJ1-2
CASGLSRGAGGYTF
TGTGCTAGTGGTTTGAGTCGGGGGGCGGGAGGCTACACCTTC
>.|TRBV19|.|TRBJ2-7
CASSTRDHYEQYF
TGTGCCAGTAGTACCAGGGACCACTACGAGCAGTACTTC
>.|TRBV6-1|.|TRBJ2-2
CASSFSANTGELFF
TGTGCCAGTTCATTTAGCGCGAACACCGGGGAGCTGTTTTTT
>.|TRBV27|.|TRBJ2-3
CASSLQVLTDTQYF
TGTGCCAGCAGTTTACAGGTTTTGACAGATACGCAGTATTTT
>.|TRBV29-1|.|TRBJ1-1
CSVQDSYTEAFF
TGCAGCGTTCAGGATTCTTACACTGAAGCTTTCTTT
>.|TRBV6-5|.|TRBJ1-5
CASSLYPARQPQHF
TGTGCCAGCAGCCTATATCCGGCTCGGCAGCCCCAGCATTTT